The rows below give T cell receptor beta chains drawn from one sample of a study of blood T cell repertoires in COVID-19. TCRdb's table, derived via immunoSEQ multiplex PCR, lists solely in-frame clones and lacks some. The data hold 250,000 to 350,000 clones, with around 87% observed a single time. Sequenced: peripheral blood. These receptors were taken from a woman in her forties or fifties who had recovered from COVID-19. The CDR3 runs from the conserved cysteine through the conserved F or W. D genes are given only for firm matches. The size entry is marked missing in some rows and otherwise reads once, few, many or a size class.

CDR3aa: CASSTPGQGPQRTGELFF
CDR3nt: TGCGCCAGCAGCACCCCTGGGCAGGGCCCCCAGAGGACCGGGGAGCTGTTTTTT
v_gene: TRBV5-1
d_gene: NA
j_gene: TRBJ2-2
abundance: NA

CDR3aa: CASSSSRGRGIEKLFF
CDR3nt: TGCGCCAGCAGCTCCTCTCGAGGCAGGGGCATTGAAAAACTGTTTTTT
v_gene: TRBV4-3
d_gene: NA
j_gene: TRBJ1-4
abundance: NA

CDR3aa: CATQPWGAGGRRSGANVLTF
CDR3nt: TGTGCCACCCAACCTTGGGGGGCAGGGGGCCGCAGGTCTGGGGCCAACGTCCTGACTTTC
v_gene: TRBV19
d_gene: TRBD1
j_gene: TRBJ2-6
abundance: NA

CDR3aa: CASLRGGGTGELFF
CDR3nt: TGTGCCAGCCTGCGGGGGGGCGGAACCGGGGAGCTGTTTTTT
v_gene: TRBV6-5
d_gene: TRBD2
j_gene: TRBJ2-2
abundance: NA

CDR3aa: CASSLSSTGPLTEAFF
CDR3nt: TGTGCCAGCAGCTTGAGTTCGACAGGGCCCCTCACTGAAGCTTTCTTT
v_gene: TRBV5-4
d_gene: TRBD1
j_gene: TRBJ1-1
abundance: NA

CDR3aa: CASSQDPAGEQFF
CDR3nt: TGCGCCAGCAGCCAAGATCCGGCGGGTGAGCAGTTCTTC
v_gene: TRBV4-1
d_gene: NA
j_gene: TRBJ2-1
abundance: few

CDR3aa: CASSEGRASTDTQYF
CDR3nt: TGTGCCAGCAGCGAGGGGAGGGCAAGCACAGATACGCAGTATTTT
v_gene: TRBV9
d_gene: TRBD2
j_gene: TRBJ2-3
abundance: NA

CDR3aa: CASSQRSPSRNYGYTF
CDR3nt: TGTGCCAGCAGCCAACGGTCACCATCGAGGAACTATGGCTACACCTTC
v_gene: TRBV14
d_gene: NA
j_gene: TRBJ1-2
abundance: NA

CDR3aa: CASSPQGANGYTF
CDR3nt: TGTGCCAGCTCACCCCAGGGGGCCAATGGCTACACCTTC
v_gene: TRBV18
d_gene: TRBD1
j_gene: TRBJ1-2
abundance: NA

CDR3aa: CASSYRGNQPQHF
CDR3nt: TGTGCCAGCAGTTACCGGGGCAATCAGCCCCAGCATTTT
v_gene: TRBV6-2/TRBV6-3
d_gene: NA
j_gene: TRBJ1-5
abundance: NA

CDR3aa: CASSLPGGTVGYTF
CDR3nt: TGTGCCAGCAGCTTACCAGGGGGCACGGTCGGCTACACCTTC
v_gene: TRBV7-9
d_gene: TRBD1
j_gene: TRBJ1-2
abundance: NA

CDR3aa: CAWSVLVRGEQYF
CDR3nt: TGTGCCTGGAGTGTACTGGTTCGGGGAGAGCAGTACTTC
v_gene: TRBV30
d_gene: NA
j_gene: TRBJ2-7
abundance: NA

CDR3aa: CASSYYRGRVNTEAFF
CDR3nt: TGTGCCAGCAGTTACTACAGGGGTAGGGTCAACACTGAAGCTTTCTTT
v_gene: TRBV28
d_gene: TRBD1
j_gene: TRBJ1-1
abundance: NA

CDR3aa: CASSLRSGSSYEQYF
CDR3nt: TGTGCCAGCAGCTTAAGATCAGGCTCCTCCTACGAGCAGTACTTC
v_gene: TRBV7-3
d_gene: NA
j_gene: TRBJ2-7
abundance: NA

CDR3aa: CASLDTNYEQYF
CDR3nt: TGCGCCAGCCTTGACACCAACTACGAGCAGTACTTC
v_gene: TRBV10-2
d_gene: NA
j_gene: TRBJ2-7
abundance: NA

CDR3aa: CASSLRQGSPEQYF
CDR3nt: TGTGCCAGCAGCTTGCGACAGGGTTCACCCGAGCAGTACTTC
v_gene: TRBV5-6
d_gene: TRBD1
j_gene: TRBJ2-7
abundance: NA

CDR3aa: CASRRDRGSGELFF
CDR3nt: TGTGCCAGCAGACGGGACAGGGGGAGCGGGGAGCTGTTTTTT
v_gene: TRBV28
d_gene: TRBD1
j_gene: TRBJ2-2
abundance: NA

CDR3aa: CATAPREGQGVREQYF
CDR3nt: TGTGCCACCGCCCCCCGGGAGGGACAGGGGGTTAGGGAGCAGTACTTC
v_gene: TRBV15
d_gene: TRBD1
j_gene: TRBJ2-7
abundance: NA

CDR3aa: CASRISGPNTEAFF
CDR3nt: TGTGCCAGCAGGATCTCAGGGCCAAACACTGAAGCTTTCTTT
v_gene: TRBV2
d_gene: NA
j_gene: TRBJ1-1
abundance: NA

CDR3aa: CASSSPWGLRTGGNTIYF
CDR3nt: TGTGCCAGCAGCTCACCTTGGGGGCTTCGGACAGGGGGAAACACCATATATTTT
v_gene: TRBV7-2
d_gene: TRBD1
j_gene: TRBJ1-3
abundance: NA

CDR3aa: CASSPRQGLPYNEQFF
CDR3nt: TGCGCCAGCAGCCCACGACAGGGTCTGCCCTACAATGAGCAGTTCTTC
v_gene: TRBV5-1
d_gene: TRBD1
j_gene: TRBJ2-1
abundance: NA

CDR3aa: CASSVGNRGDGYTF
CDR3nt: TGTGCCAGCAGCGTAGGGAACAGGGGGGATGGCTACACCTTC
v_gene: TRBV9
d_gene: TRBD1
j_gene: TRBJ1-2
abundance: NA

CDR3aa: CASNLEVAGVLYEQYF
CDR3nt: TGCGCCAGCAACTTGGAGGTAGCGGGAGTTCTCTACGAGCAGTACTTC
v_gene: TRBV5-1
d_gene: TRBD2
j_gene: TRBJ2-7
abundance: NA

CDR3aa: CASSSGLAGSYNEQFF
CDR3nt: TGTGCCAGCAGTTCGGGACTAGCGGGTTCCTACAATGAGCAGTTCTTC
v_gene: TRBV28
d_gene: TRBD2
j_gene: TRBJ2-1
abundance: NA

CDR3aa: CASSVGGYTGELFF
CDR3nt: TGTGCCAGCAGCGTCGGGGGGTACACCGGGGAGCTGTTTTTT
v_gene: TRBV9
d_gene: TRBD2
j_gene: TRBJ2-2
abundance: NA

CDR3aa: CASSLEGGASGGYTF
CDR3nt: TGCGCCAGCAGCTTGGAAGGCGGTGCCTCGGGAGGCTACACCTTC
v_gene: TRBV5-1
d_gene: NA
j_gene: TRBJ1-2
abundance: NA

CDR3aa: CASSHGGAGGGETQYF
CDR3nt: TGTGCTAGCAGCCACGGTGGAGCGGGGGGAGGGGAGACCCAGTACTTC
v_gene: TRBV7-7
d_gene: TRBD2
j_gene: TRBJ2-5
abundance: once

CDR3aa: CASSPLAGATNEKLFF
CDR3nt: TGTGCCAGCAGCCCTCTCGCGGGGGCAACTAATGAAAAACTGTTTTTT
v_gene: TRBV14
d_gene: NA
j_gene: TRBJ1-4
abundance: NA

CDR3aa: CASSQSGLNSPLHF
CDR3nt: TGTGCCAGCAGCCAATCCGGACTTAATTCACCCCTCCACTTT
v_gene: TRBV3-1/TRBV3-2
d_gene: NA
j_gene: TRBJ1-6
abundance: NA

CDR3aa: CASSGGLAVENEQFF
CDR3nt: TGTGCCAGCAGCGGGGGACTAGCGGTGGAAAATGAGCAGTTCTTC
v_gene: TRBV5-4
d_gene: TRBD2
j_gene: TRBJ2-1
abundance: NA

CDR3aa: CASSRGGGLAEETQYF
CDR3nt: TGTGCCAGCAGCCGCGGGGGGGGACTAGCAGAGGAGACCCAGTACTTC
v_gene: TRBV3-1/TRBV3-2
d_gene: TRBD2
j_gene: TRBJ2-5
abundance: NA

CDR3aa: CASSIIRTTYEQYF
CDR3nt: TGTGCCAGCAGCATAATACGGACAACCTACGAGCAGTACTTC
v_gene: TRBV11-2
d_gene: NA
j_gene: TRBJ2-7
abundance: NA

CDR3aa: CASGFPRGRGTEAFF
CDR3nt: TGTGCTAGTGGTTTCCCGAGAGGGAGAGGGACTGAAGCTTTCTTT
v_gene: TRBV12-5
d_gene: NA
j_gene: TRBJ1-1
abundance: NA

CDR3aa: CASGLASWTGLSGNTIYF
CDR3nt: TGTGCTAGTGGTTTGGCCTCTTGGACAGGACTCTCTGGAAACACCATATATTTT
v_gene: TRBV12-5
d_gene: TRBD1
j_gene: TRBJ1-3
abundance: NA

CDR3aa: CASSLGGDRRKTQYF
CDR3nt: TGTGCCAGCAGCTTAGGGGGGGACAGGAGGAAGACCCAGTACTTC
v_gene: TRBV7-2
d_gene: TRBD1
j_gene: TRBJ2-5
abundance: NA

CDR3aa: CASSLGWTDSGNTIYF
CDR3nt: TGCGCCAGCAGCTTGGGGTGGACAGACTCTGGAAACACCATATATTTT
v_gene: TRBV5-1
d_gene: NA
j_gene: TRBJ1-3
abundance: NA

CDR3aa: CASRSMGGAEETQYF
CDR3nt: TGTGCCAGCAGGTCTATGGGGGGGGCGGAAGAGACCCAGTACTTC
v_gene: TRBV6-5
d_gene: NA
j_gene: TRBJ2-5
abundance: NA

CDR3aa: CASSPGQLYGYTF
CDR3nt: TGTGCCAGCAGCCCGGGACAGCTCTACGGCTACACCTTC
v_gene: TRBV14
d_gene: TRBD1
j_gene: TRBJ1-2
abundance: NA

CDR3aa: CATRTEAYGYTF
CDR3nt: TGCGCCACGAGGACAGAGGCCTATGGCTACACCTTC
v_gene: TRBV10-1
d_gene: NA
j_gene: TRBJ1-2
abundance: NA

CDR3aa: CASSPNSGQSSGNTIYF
CDR3nt: TGTGCCAGCAGCCCTAATAGTGGACAGAGCTCTGGAAACACCATATATTTT
v_gene: TRBV7-2
d_gene: NA
j_gene: TRBJ1-3
abundance: NA

CDR3aa: CASSQRDTAEAFF
CDR3nt: TGTGCCAGCTCACAACGGGACACTGCAGAAGCTTTCTTT
v_gene: TRBV18
d_gene: NA
j_gene: TRBJ1-1
abundance: NA

CDR3aa: CATSKVVLAGAYSRTDTQYF
CDR3nt: TGTGCCACCAGCAAGGTCGTACTAGCGGGGGCCTACAGTCGCACAGATACGCAGTATTTT
v_gene: TRBV15
d_gene: TRBD2
j_gene: TRBJ2-3
abundance: NA

CDR3aa: CASSLFGGLGEQYF
CDR3nt: TGTGCCAGCAGTCTATTCGGGGGTTTAGGTGAGCAGTACTTC
v_gene: TRBV28
d_gene: NA
j_gene: TRBJ2-7
abundance: NA

CDR3aa: CASTHRVGYGYTF
CDR3nt: TGTGCCAGCACCCACAGGGTAGGGTATGGCTACACCTTC
v_gene: TRBV5-8
d_gene: NA
j_gene: TRBJ1-2
abundance: NA

CDR3aa: CASSWGGGSYNEQFF
CDR3nt: TGCGCCAGCAGCTGGGGCGGGGGCTCCTACAATGAGCAGTTCTTC
v_gene: TRBV5-1
d_gene: TRBD2
j_gene: TRBJ2-1
abundance: few

CDR3aa: CASSAWRVDTQYF
CDR3nt: TGTGCCAGCAGTGCATGGAGGGTGGATACGCAGTATTTT
v_gene: TRBV2
d_gene: NA
j_gene: TRBJ2-3
abundance: NA

CDR3aa: CASSWTSDYSYEQYF
CDR3nt: TGTGCCAGCAGCTGGACTAGCGATTACTCCTACGAGCAGTACTTC
v_gene: TRBV13
d_gene: TRBD2
j_gene: TRBJ2-7
abundance: few

CDR3aa: CASRKREGSIGRDTQYF
CDR3nt: TGTGCCAGCAGGAAGCGGGAGGGCAGCATTGGTCGCGATACGCAGTATTTT
v_gene: TRBV2
d_gene: TRBD2
j_gene: TRBJ2-3
abundance: once

CDR3aa: CASSLSGVGMNTEAFF
CDR3nt: TGTGCCAGCAGCTTAAGCGGGGTAGGAATGAACACTGAAGCTTTCTTT
v_gene: TRBV7-8
d_gene: NA
j_gene: TRBJ1-1
abundance: NA

CDR3aa: CASSPDRGRGTEAFF
CDR3nt: TGTGCCAGCTCACCGGACAGGGGGCGCGGCACTGAAGCTTTCTTT
v_gene: TRBV18
d_gene: TRBD1
j_gene: TRBJ1-1
abundance: few

CDR3aa: CAWWDSPSGNTIYF
CDR3nt: TGTGCCTGGTGGGACTCACCCTCTGGAAACACCATATATTTT
v_gene: TRBV30
d_gene: NA
j_gene: TRBJ1-3
abundance: NA

CDR3aa: CASSYRGMGNTEAFF
CDR3nt: TGTGCCAGCAGTTACCGAGGGATGGGGAACACTGAAGCTTTCTTT
v_gene: TRBV6-2/TRBV6-3
d_gene: NA
j_gene: TRBJ1-1
abundance: NA

CDR3aa: CAGGRGIPHEQYF
CDR3nt: TGTGCCGGTGGGAGGGGTATTCCCCACGAGCAGTACTTC
v_gene: TRBV2
d_gene: TRBD2
j_gene: TRBJ2-7
abundance: NA

CDR3aa: CVMDTQYF
CDR3nt: TGTGTTATGGATACGCAGTATTTT
v_gene: TRBV30
d_gene: NA
j_gene: TRBJ2-3
abundance: few

CDR3aa: CASTGDRYSNQPQHF
CDR3nt: TGTGCCAGCACAGGGGACCGTTATAGCAATCAGCCCCAGCATTTT
v_gene: TRBV19
d_gene: TRBD1
j_gene: TRBJ1-5
abundance: once

CDR3aa: CASSLFQGVGSPLHF
CDR3nt: TGTGCCAGCAGCTTATTTCAGGGTGTAGGATCACCCCTCCACTTT
v_gene: TRBV7-2
d_gene: NA
j_gene: TRBJ1-6
abundance: NA

CDR3aa: CASSALDRAFTGELFF
CDR3nt: TGTGCCAGCAGCGCATTAGACAGGGCGTTCACCGGGGAGCTGTTTTTT
v_gene: TRBV9
d_gene: TRBD1
j_gene: TRBJ2-2
abundance: once